The 16 T cell receptor beta chains presented below share a single source sample, sequenced in a study of blood T cell repertoires in COVID-19. TCRdb keeps only in-frame clones here, not all; method: immunoSEQ multiplex PCR. The table records 65,000 or so clones, nearly 80% of them present only once. Material: peripheral blood. These receptors came from a human donor in a cohort sampled during active COVID-19.

This chain connects TRBV15 to TRBJ1-6; 7 nucleotides agree with TRBD1. V gave up 1 base and J gave up 6 bases; unmatched junction bases: 3. CDR3 size: 15 residues. The germline V gene encodes CDR1 LNHNV and CDR2 YYDKDF (reference sequence). The DNA of the CDR3 is TGTGCCACCAGCAGAGCCGGGACAGTTAATTCACCCCTCCACTTT. This gives the protein CATSRAGTVNSPLHF.

The chain recombines TRBV18 with TRBJ1-1; no clear D. Germline V lookup: CDR1 KGHSH, CDR2 LQKENI. Deletions cut 8 bases from V and 0 bases from J, with 13 bases between. This CDR3 has 14 amino acids. In DNA form, the CDR3 reads TGTGCCAGCCAACTGCTAGACCTGAACACTGAAGCTTTCTTT. It translates to CASQLLDLNTEAFF.

The J gene is TRBJ1-1, the V gene TRBV13; D gene uncertain. Looked up from germline, CDR1 is PRHDT and CDR2 is FYEKMQ (reference sequence). The ends were cut back, 8 bases at V and 0 bases at J, with 13 bases in the middle. The length of the CDR3 is 14 residues. The CDR3, as DNA: TGTGCCAGCGATTTACAGAACTTGAACACTGAAGCTTTCTTT. Translation: CASDLQNLNTEAFF.

The chain uses TRBV7-9 and TRBJ2-1; the D is unclear. Germline V gene data show CDR1 as SEHNR and CDR2 as FQNEAQ (reference sequence). This CDR3 contains 14 residues. Trimming stripped 2 bases from V and 7 bases from J, with 12 bases between. Here the CDR3 reads CASSLSESLNEQFF. CDR3 DNA sequence: TGTGCCAGCAGCTTATCCGAGAGTTTAAATGAGCAGTTCTTC.

This CDR3 is CASSLTYSSVYEQYF. CDR3 sequence (DNA): TGTGCCAGCAGCTTGACGTACAGTAGCGTCTACGAGCAGTACTTC. This chain links TRBV5-5 with TRBJ2-7; perhaps TRBD2 as D (5 bases). Looked up from germline, CDR1 is SGHKS and CDR2 is YYEKEE (reference sequence). The CDR3 consists of 15 residues. V lost 1 base and J lost 3, with 14 bases in between.

This chain joins TRBV5-4 and TRBJ2-5; 7 bases line up with TRBD2. The CDR3 is 14 residues long. Germline CDR1 and CDR2: SGHNT and YYREEE (reference sequence). V gave up 3 bases and J gave up 2 bases; unmatched junction bases: 4. This CDR3 reads CASSYGGTQETQYF. CDR3 nucleotide sequence: TGTGCCAGCAGCTACGGGGGGACTCAAGAGACCCAGTACTTC.

The V gene is TRBV11-3, the J gene TRBJ2-3; no firm D call. This CDR3 comprises 12 residues. Deletions cut 1 base from V and 4 bases from J, with 3 bases between. From germline, CDR1 is SGHNT and CDR2 YENEEA. CDR3 DNA sequence: TGTGCCAGCAGCTTAGTCGCAGATACGCAGTATTTT. Translating gives CASSLVADTQYF. The whole variable domain, filled in from reference TRBV11-3 and TRBJ2-3, reads EAGVVQSPRYKIIEKKQPVAFWCNPISGHNTLYWYLQNLGQGPELLIRYENEEAVDDSQLPKDRFSAERLKGVDSTLKIQPAELGDSAVYLCASSLVADTQYFGPGTRLTVL.

V usage is TRBV7-9 and J usage is TRBJ2-5; possibly TRBD2 for D (5 bases). V gave up 1 base and J gave up 5 bases, with 8 bases separating them. CDR3 length equals 13 residues. Germline CDR1 SEHNR, CDR2 FQNEAQ (reference sequence). The CDR3 coding sequence is TGTGCCAGCAGCTTAGGACTATGGGAGACCCAGTACTTC. Protein sequence: CASSLGLWETQYF.

The V call is TRBV5-1, the J call TRBJ2-2, with 8 nucleotides matching TRBD1. Germline trimming cut 4 bases from V and 6 bases from J; bases unmatched to any gene: 8. The CDR3 contains 15 residues. Germline loops: CDR1 SGHRS, CDR2 YFSETQ. As DNA, the CDR3 is TGCGCCAGCAGCAAACACGACAGGGGCCCCGGGGAGCTGTTTTTT. As protein: CASSKHDRGPGELFF. The variable domain in full, completed from reference TRBV5-1 and TRBJ2-2, reads KAGVTQTPRYLIKTRGQQVTLSCSPISGHRSVSWYQQTPGQGLQFLFEYFSETQRNKGNFPGRFSGRQFSNSRSEMNVSTLELGDSALYLCASSKHDRGPGELFFGEGSRLTVL.

This rearrangement joins TRBV7-3 to TRBJ2-3; TRBD2 matches 11 bases. The ends lost 5 bases at V and 2 bases at J; junction bases unmatched: 6. Per germline, CDR1 SGHTA and CDR2 FQGTGA. CDR3 size: 16 residues. The DNA for the CDR3 is TGTGCCAGCAGCCCCGGACTAGCGGGCGCCACAGATACGCAGTATTTT. As protein: CASSPGLAGATDTQYF. Variable domain in full (rest from reference TRBV7-3 and TRBJ2-3): GAGVSQTPSNKVTEKGKYVELRCDPISGHTALYWYRQSLGQGPEFLIYFQGTGAADDSGLPNDRFFAVRPEGSVSTLKIQRTERGDSAVYLCASSPGLAGATDTQYFGPGTRLTVL.

The chain is built from TRBV18 and TRBJ2-2; 11 nucleotides agree with TRBD2. The V gene end was trimmed by 0 bases and the J gene end by 7 bases; junction bases not matched to a gene: 7. The CDR3 has 17 residues. CDR1 is KGHSH, CDR2 LQKENI, per germline. The chain's CDR3 is CASSPPGLAAFGGELFF. For the CDR3, the DNA is TGTGCCAGCTCACCACCGGGACTAGCGGCCTTCGGCGGGGAGCTGTTTTTT.

The rearrangement links TRBV19 to TRBJ2-1, with 12 nucleotides matching TRBD2. The V gene's germline CDR1 is LNHDA and CDR2 SQIVND (reference sequence). This CDR3 has 16 amino acids. V lost 4 bases and J lost 4; bases outside the gene matches: 5. In DNA form, the CDR3 reads TGTGCCAGTAGTAGGAAGCTAGCGGGAGGGTACAATGAGCAGTTCTTC. Amino acid sequence: CASSRKLAGGYNEQFF. Combining the CDR3 with reference TRBV19 and TRBJ2-1 gives the whole variable domain DGGITQSPKYLFRKEGQNVTLSCEQNLNHDAMYWYRQDPGQGLRLIYYSQIVNDFQKGDIAEGYSVSREKKESFPLTVTSAQKNPTAFYLCASSRKLAGGYNEQFFGPGTRLTVL.

V is TRBV6-1 and J is TRBJ2-1, with 8 bases that match TRBD1. CDR3 length equals 15 residues. In germline, CDR1 is MNHNS, CDR2 SASEGT. Trimming took 3 bases from V and 2 from J; bases not matched to a gene: 3. The CDR3 DNA is TGTGCCAGCAGTGAGGGGACAGGCCCCTACAATGAGCAGTTCTTC. Residues: CASSEGTGPYNEQFF.

This rearrangement joins TRBV14 to TRBJ1-2; TRBD1 matches at 7 bases. With V trimmed by 3 bases and J by 2 bases, 3 bases remained unmatched. CDR1 is SGHDN and CDR2 is FVKESK in the germline V gene. The CDR3 length is 14 residues. The CDR3 DNA sequence: TGTGCCAGCAGCCAGGCGGACAGGAACTATGGCTACACCTTC. Encoded protein: CASSQADRNYGYTF.

The chain joins TRBV18 to TRBJ1-6; no firm D call. With 5 bases removed from V and 0 bases from J, the gap between germline ends came to 20 bases. The CDR3 is 19 amino acids. Germline lookup yields CDR1 KGHSH and CDR2 LQKENI. CDR3 region: CASSTTPPSYGSYNSPLHF. As DNA, the CDR3 is TGTGCCAGCTCAACGACACCCCCATCGTATGGCTCCTATAATTCACCCCTCCACTTT.

The J gene is TRBJ1-2, the V gene TRBV5-8; tentative D call: TRBD1 (6 bases). The CDR3 runs 13 residues. Germline V gene sequence: CDR1 SGHTS, CDR2 YDEGEE. V lost 4 bases and J 6 bases, leaving 13 bases between the germline ends. DNA of the CDR3: TGTGCCAGCAGCCTAATAGGGGGTGATGGCTACACCTTC. Protein product: CASSLIGGDGYTF.